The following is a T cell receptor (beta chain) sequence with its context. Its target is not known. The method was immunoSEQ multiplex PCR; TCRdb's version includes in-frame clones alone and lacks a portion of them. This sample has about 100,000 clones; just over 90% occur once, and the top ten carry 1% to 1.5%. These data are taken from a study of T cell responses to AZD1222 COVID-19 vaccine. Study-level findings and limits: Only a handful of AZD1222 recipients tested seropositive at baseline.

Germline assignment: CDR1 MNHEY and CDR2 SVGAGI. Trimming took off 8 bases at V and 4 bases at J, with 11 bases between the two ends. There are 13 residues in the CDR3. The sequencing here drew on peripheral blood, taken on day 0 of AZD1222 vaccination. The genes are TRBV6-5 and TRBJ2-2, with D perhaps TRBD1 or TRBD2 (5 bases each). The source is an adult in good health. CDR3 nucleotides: TGTGCCAGCGTAGACGGGACCACCGGGGAGCTGTTTTTT. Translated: CASVDGTTGELFF.